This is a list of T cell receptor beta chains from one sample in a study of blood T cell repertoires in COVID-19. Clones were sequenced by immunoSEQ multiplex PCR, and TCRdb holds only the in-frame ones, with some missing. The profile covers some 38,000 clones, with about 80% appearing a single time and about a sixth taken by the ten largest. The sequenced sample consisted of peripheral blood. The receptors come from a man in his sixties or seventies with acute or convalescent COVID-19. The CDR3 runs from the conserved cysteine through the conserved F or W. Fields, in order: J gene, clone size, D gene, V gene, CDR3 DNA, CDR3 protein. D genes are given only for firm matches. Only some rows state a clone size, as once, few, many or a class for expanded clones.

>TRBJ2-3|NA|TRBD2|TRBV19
TGTGCCAGTAGTGTGAAAGTTGGGGGCCTAGCGGGAAGGGATACGCAGTATTTT
CASSVKVGGLAGRDTQYF
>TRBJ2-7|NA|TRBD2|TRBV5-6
TGTGCCAGCAGGCAGCATAGCGGGAGCTCCTACGAGCAGTACTTC
CASRQHSGSSYEQYF
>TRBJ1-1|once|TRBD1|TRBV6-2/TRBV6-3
TGTGCCAGCAGTTACTCGACAGGGGCAGTTGAAGCTTTCTTT
CASSYSTGAVEAFF
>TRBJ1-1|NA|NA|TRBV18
TGTGCCAGCTCACCACCGAACAGGGAGAACACTGAAGCTTTCTTT
CASSPPNRENTEAFF
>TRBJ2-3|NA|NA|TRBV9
TGTGCCAGCAGCGTAGCGGTAGCGTTAGATACGCAGTATTTT
CASSVAVALDTQYF
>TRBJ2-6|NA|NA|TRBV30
TGTGCCTGGACAGGGGGGAAATCGCTTCCTGGGGCCAACGTCCTGACTTTC
CAWTGGKSLPGANVLTF
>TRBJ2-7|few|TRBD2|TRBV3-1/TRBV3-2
TGTGCCAGCAGCCAAGGGGAAGCGGGAGTAGCGAGGGAGCAGTACTTC
CASSQGEAGVAREQYF
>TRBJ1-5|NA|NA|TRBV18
TGTGCCAGCTCACCACCGTCCCAGGGGAATCAGCCCCAGCATTTT
CASSPPSQGNQPQHF
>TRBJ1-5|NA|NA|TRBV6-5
TGTGCCGTCTTGCAGGCCAGGGCTAATCAGCCCCAGCATTTT
CAVLQARANQPQHF
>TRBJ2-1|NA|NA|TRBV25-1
TGTGCCAGCAGTGAGTGGGTTACCCGAGGGTCCAATGAGCAGTTCTTC
CASSEWVTRGSNEQFF
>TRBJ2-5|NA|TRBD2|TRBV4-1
TGCGCCAGCAGCCAAGACTTCCCAGGACTAGCGGAAGAGACCCAGTACTTC
CASSQDFPGLAEETQYF
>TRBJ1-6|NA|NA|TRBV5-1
TGCGCCAGCAGCTTGGGCCGGGATAATTCACCCCTCCACTTT
CASSLGRDNSPLHF
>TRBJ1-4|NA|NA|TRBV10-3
TGTGCCATCAGTGAGCCCGGGGGGGGCCAGAATGAAAAACTGTTTTTT
CAISEPGGGQNEKLFF
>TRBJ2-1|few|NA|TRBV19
TGTGCCAGTAGTCCCTTACTTTACAATGAGCAGTTCTTC
CASSPLLYNEQFF
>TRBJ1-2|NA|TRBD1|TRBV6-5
TGTGCCAGCAGTTACGACGGGAACAGGGGAATCTATGGCTACACCTTC
CASSYDGNRGIYGYTF
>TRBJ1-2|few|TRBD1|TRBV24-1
TGTGCCACCAGTGAAGGACAGGGACCAAACTATGGCTACACCTTC
CATSEGQGPNYGYTF
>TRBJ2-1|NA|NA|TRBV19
TGTGCCAGTTCGGAGTCCTACAATGAGCAGTTCTTC
CASSESYNEQFF
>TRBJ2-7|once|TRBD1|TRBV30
TGTGCCTGGAGCGCTCGGGACAGGGTAAACGAGCAGTACTTC
CAWSARDRVNEQYF